This TCR beta chain was captured by sequencing in a study of Ad26.COV2.S vaccination and SARS-CoV-2 variants. V was trimmed by 1 base and J by 1 base, leaving 14 bases between them. CDR3 size: 17 residues. Germline lookup yields CDR1 SEHNR and CDR2 FQNEAQ (reference sequence). Study-level results: Comparable non-spike TCR breadth was observed in vaccine and placebo recipients.

Treatment of the sample: about 20 received Ad26.COV2.S at low or high dose, single or two shots; several received placebo; per-sample allocation not given. Day 63 following the first vaccine or placebo injection was when the samples were taken. As to this clone: Antigen unknown.

The table came from immunoSEQ multiplex PCR; TCRdb's copy has only in-frame clones and leaves some out. The top ten hold 1.7% of the sample, which has 440,000 or so clones, roughly nine tenths seen once. This sequence was found in a person aged 18-65 years who received the Ad26.COV2.S COVID-19 vaccine or a placebo. The sequenced sample was peripheral blood, obtained in a trial of Ad26.COV2.S vaccine versus placebo. The V call is TRBV7-9, the J call TRBJ1-5, with unresolved D. In nucleotides, the CDR3 is TGTGCCAGCAGCTTAGGGGCGGGAGAAATCAGCAATCAGCCCCAGCATTTT. Its translation: CASSLGAGEISNQPQHF.